This TCR beta chain appears in the sequencing data of a study of identical twins. TCRdb called the 5' RACE reads again in MiXCR, with one record for every CDR3 protein. This table holds 250,000 or so distinct CDR3 sequences, 6.5% to 9% found once. Only healthy Caucasians were included as donors. In germline, CDR1 is SGHVS, CDR2 FNYEAQ. V lost 5 bases to trimming and J lost 8 bases, with 21 bases between them. The CDR3 contains 15 residues. This clonotype turned up a few times. These data are also associated with another study on yellow fever vaccine responses in identical twins.

V is TRBV7-6 and J is TRBJ1-2; weak D call: TRBD1 (6 bases). This receptor was obtained from a young woman in good health. Sequencing used CD8+ T cells sorted from blood. In nucleotides, the CDR3 is TGTGCCAGCAGCCCGGAGGACAGTTATGTTGACGGCTACACCTTC. Translated, it gives CASSPEDSYVDGYTF.